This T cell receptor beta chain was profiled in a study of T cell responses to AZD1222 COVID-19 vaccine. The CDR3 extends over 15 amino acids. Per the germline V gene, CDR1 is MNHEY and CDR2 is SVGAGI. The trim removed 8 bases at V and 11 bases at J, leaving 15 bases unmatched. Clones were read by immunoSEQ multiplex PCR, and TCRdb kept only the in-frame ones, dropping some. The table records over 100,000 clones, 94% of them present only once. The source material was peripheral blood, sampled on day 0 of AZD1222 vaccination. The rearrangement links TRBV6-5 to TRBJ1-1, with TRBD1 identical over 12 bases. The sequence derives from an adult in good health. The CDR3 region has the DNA TGTGCCAGCTCGATCGGGACAGGGGGCCCGACGGGGGCTTTCTTT. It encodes CASSIGTGGPTGAFF.